This TCR beta chain was sequenced for a study of shared clonotypes between healthy human individuals. Study results and limitations: Specimens sampled were limited to blood, with tissue repertoires likely differing.

Every immunoSEQ plate was one replicate of a subset's evenly spread DNA. Clones were sequenced by immunoSEQ multiplex PCR, and TCRdb holds only the in-frame ones, with some missing. The data hold around 1,900,000 clones, with around 95% observed a single time. Turning to this clone: Its antigen is unknown.

V lost 0 bases, J lost 1 base, and 11 bases lay in between. CDR1 is SGDLS and CDR2 is YYNGEE in the germline V gene. The CDR3 covers 15 residues. Naive-designated CD8 cells lacked CD45RO, were positively enriched for CCR7, and omitted terminally differentiated effector memory CD45RA+ cells. Sequenced sample: naive CD8+ T cells from PBMCs. The sequence came from a man in his late teens or twenties in good health. Some clones in this sample may be carry-over from other donors' samples. The chain carries TRBV9 and TRBJ2-7; TRBD2 might be the D (5 bases). The CDR3: CASSVAQRLSYEQYF. The CDR3 DNA is TGTGCCAGCAGCGTAGCCCAGCGGTTGTCCTACGAGCAGTACTTC.